This T cell receptor beta chain was sequenced for a study of blood T cell repertoires in COVID-19 (TCRdb year 2020). Looking at the study overall: Collaborator samples came from the United States, Italy and Spain and covered acute and convalescent phases of COVID-19. The prospective study material was composed of cDNA or gDNA derived from T cells, B-cell-depleted T cells, or PBMCs. Subjects who had been exposed to COVID-19, were actively infected with it, or had recovered from it provided the deeply sampled blood TCRbeta repertoires that made up the dataset. Where HLA class I and class II types were available, the types were taken from metadata supplied by the sample provider, not from assay-based typing. Samples came from the ongoing ImmuneRACE study (first 160 participants) plus 1,254 subjects from 6 global collaborators. Sample metadata almost always included a de-identified subject ID, COVID-19 status, age in years and sex. A freely available public database, intended as a resource for researchers studying the immune response to SARS-CoV-2, is where the repertoires were released.

Via the germline V gene, CDR1 is SGHVS and CDR2 FQNEAQ. Trimming at the junction amounts to 1 base on V and 7 bases on J, and the germline ends lie 8 bases apart. CDR3 length: 13 amino acids, cysteine to phenylalanine. This entry keeps only the CDR3 DNA: 39 bases, framed from base 1. Enrolling through a virtual design, the prospective study's participants ranged in age from roughly 18 to 89 years and lived across roughly 23 United States geographic areas. To assign participants to cohorts, the prospective study relied on clinical history that participants themselves reported in a screening survey and a study questionnaire. Exposed participants were defined as having been in contact with someone with a PCR-confirmed or clinician-diagnosed COVID-19 case within 2 weeks of study entry. Mobile phlebotomists in the prospective study collected whole blood, serum and a nasopharyngeal or oropharyngeal swab from every participant. Over an approximately 2-month period, participants in the prospective study had the option of providing additional blood draws and questionnaires. Before DNA extraction, prospective study blood samples were shipped either frozen or at room temperature.

TCRbeta CDR3 regions were amplified from genomic DNA by means of the immunoSEQ Assay, a bias-controlled multiplex PCR. On the study's bioinformatics: Within the assay, amplification of reference gene primers was used to estimate how many nucleated cells each sample contained. To quantify the absolute abundance of each unique TCRbeta CDR3 rearrangement, sequence reads were collapsed and filtered. Productive Simpson clonality was computed per sample as the square root of Simpson's diversity index over productive rearrangements. Held by TCRdb, this immuneACCESS table contains in-frame sequences only and omits some clones. Under half of the omission traces to an unresolved V gene where checked; the cause of the rest is unknown. V, J and clone size were drawn from that table, and D and trimming were deduced from the DNA. The sample has 150,000 to 200,000 clones on record, more than 75% of them singletons. Under 15% of the sample is in the top ten clones.

With regard to this clone: Its specific antigen is unknown. One base away there is no much larger clone; base qualities are not given.

Points the paper makes about the study in general: Clinical and demographic metadata were provided uncurated, with the amount varying by source and participant.

The material sequenced was PBMCs or T cells enriched from blood (not recorded which). Here the chain combines TRBV7-8 and TRBJ2-1; the D gene is not confidently resolved. The TCR sequence derives from a man aged 55 to 70 who had been exposed to COVID-19. The nucleotides are TGTGCCAGCAGCTTAGGTTCTATAAATGAGCAGTTCTTC. Protein translation: CASSLGSINEQFF.